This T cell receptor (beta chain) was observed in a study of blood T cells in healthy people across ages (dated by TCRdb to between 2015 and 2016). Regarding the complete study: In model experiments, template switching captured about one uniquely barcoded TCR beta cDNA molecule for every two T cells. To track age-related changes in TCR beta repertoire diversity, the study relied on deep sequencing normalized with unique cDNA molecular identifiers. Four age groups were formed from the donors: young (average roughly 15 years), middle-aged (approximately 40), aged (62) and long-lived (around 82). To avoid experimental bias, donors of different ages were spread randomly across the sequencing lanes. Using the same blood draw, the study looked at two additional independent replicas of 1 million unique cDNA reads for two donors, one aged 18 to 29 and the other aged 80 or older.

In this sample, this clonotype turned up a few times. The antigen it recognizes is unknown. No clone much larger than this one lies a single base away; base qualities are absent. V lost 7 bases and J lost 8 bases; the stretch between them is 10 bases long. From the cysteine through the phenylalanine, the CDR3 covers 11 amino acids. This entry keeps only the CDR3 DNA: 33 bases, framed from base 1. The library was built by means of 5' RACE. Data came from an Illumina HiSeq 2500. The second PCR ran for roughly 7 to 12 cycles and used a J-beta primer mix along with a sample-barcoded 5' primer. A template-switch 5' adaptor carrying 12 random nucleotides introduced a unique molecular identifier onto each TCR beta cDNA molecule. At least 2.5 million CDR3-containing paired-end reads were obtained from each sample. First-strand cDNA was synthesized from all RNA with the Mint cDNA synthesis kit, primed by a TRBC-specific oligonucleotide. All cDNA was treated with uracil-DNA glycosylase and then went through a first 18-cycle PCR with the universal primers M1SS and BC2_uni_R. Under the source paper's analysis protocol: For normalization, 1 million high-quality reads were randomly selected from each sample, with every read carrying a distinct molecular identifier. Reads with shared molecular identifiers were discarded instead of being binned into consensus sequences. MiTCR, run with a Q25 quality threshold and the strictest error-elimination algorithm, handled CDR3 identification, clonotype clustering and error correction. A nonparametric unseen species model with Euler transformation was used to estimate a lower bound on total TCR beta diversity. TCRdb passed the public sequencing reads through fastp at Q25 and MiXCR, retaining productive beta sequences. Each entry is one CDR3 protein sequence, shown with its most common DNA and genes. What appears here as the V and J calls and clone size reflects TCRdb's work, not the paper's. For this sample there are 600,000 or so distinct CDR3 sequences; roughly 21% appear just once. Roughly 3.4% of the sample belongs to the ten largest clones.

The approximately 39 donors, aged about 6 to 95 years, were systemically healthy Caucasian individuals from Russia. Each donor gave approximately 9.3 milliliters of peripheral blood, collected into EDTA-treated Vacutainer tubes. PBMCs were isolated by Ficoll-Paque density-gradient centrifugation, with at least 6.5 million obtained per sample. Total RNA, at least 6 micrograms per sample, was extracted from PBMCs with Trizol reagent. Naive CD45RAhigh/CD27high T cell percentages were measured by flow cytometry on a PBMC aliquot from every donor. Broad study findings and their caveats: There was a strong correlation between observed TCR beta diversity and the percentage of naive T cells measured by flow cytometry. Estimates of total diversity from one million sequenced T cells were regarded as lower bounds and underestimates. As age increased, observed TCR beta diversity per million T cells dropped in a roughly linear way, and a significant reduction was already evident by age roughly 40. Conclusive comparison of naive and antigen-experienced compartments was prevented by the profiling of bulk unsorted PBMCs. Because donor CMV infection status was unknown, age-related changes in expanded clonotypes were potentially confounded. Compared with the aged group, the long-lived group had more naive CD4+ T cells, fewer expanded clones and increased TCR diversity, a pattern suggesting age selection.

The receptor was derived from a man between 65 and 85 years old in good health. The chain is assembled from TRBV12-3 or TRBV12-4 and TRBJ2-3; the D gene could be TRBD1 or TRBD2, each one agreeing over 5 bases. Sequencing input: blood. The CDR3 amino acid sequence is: CASTLGGTQYF. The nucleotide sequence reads TGTGCCAGCACTCTTGGGGGTACGCAGTATTTT.